These 9 T cell receptor beta chains were sequenced from one sample in a study of blood T cell repertoires in COVID-19. Data came from immunoSEQ multiplex PCR; TCRdb stores just in-frame clones and leaves some out. This sample has around 94,000 clones, with approximately 91% found just once. Sequencing input: peripheral blood. The receptors stem from a man in his late teens or twenties with acute or convalescent COVID-19.

The V and J genes are TRBV29-1 and TRBJ1-2; 10 bases fit TRBD1. J lost 6 bases, V lost 6 bases, and 10 bases had no gene match. Germline V lookup: CDR1 SQVTM, CDR2 ANQGSEA. This CDR3 spans 14 amino acids. The CDR3 sequence is CSVLGDRGGDGYTF. CDR3 DNA: TGCAGCGTGTTAGGGGACAGGGGAGGCGATGGCTACACCTTC. The complete variable domain, with remaining parts taken from reference TRBV29-1 and TRBJ1-2, reads SAVISQKPSRDICQRGTSLTIQCQVDSQVTMMFWYRQQPGQSLTLIATANQGSEATYESGFVIDKFPISRPNLTFSTLTVSNMSPEDSSIYLCSVLGDRGGDGYTFGSGTRLTVV.

The count of this clone is one. V is TRBV2 and J is TRBJ1-1, with TRBD1 as a possible D gene (5 bases). Between the trimmed V and J ends, which lost 4 bases and 3 bases, there was a span of 12 bases. This CDR3 spans 14 amino acids. Germline CDR1 reads SNHLY; CDR2 reads FYNNEI. CDR3 coding DNA: TGTGCCAGCAGTGGGAGTCGGGGGGACACTGAAGCTTTCTTT. Translated, it gives CASSGSRGDTEAFF.

The rearrangement links TRBV5-6 to TRBJ1-2; weak D call: TRBD1 (5 bases). This CDR3 region has 14 residues. Germline assignment: CDR1 SGHDT and CDR2 YYEEEE. V lost 1 base, J lost 3 bases, and 10 bases lay in between. DNA for the CDR3: TGTGCCAGCAGCTTGAAGACAGTTCACTATGGCTACACCTTC. It encodes CASSLKTVHYGYTF.

V and J are TRBV27 and TRBJ2-7; D possibly corresponds to TRBD1 (5 bases). The CDR3 sequence is 16 residues long. Trimming cost V 0 bases and J 1 base, with 13 bases left between them. Germline values: CDR1 MNHEY, CDR2 SMNVEV (reference sequence). DNA of the CDR3: TGTGCCAGCAGTTTATCGGGCAGGGTATGGTCCTACGAGCAGTACTTC. Translating gives CASSLSGRVWSYEQYF.

The chain is built from TRBV19 and TRBJ2-2, with D perhaps TRBD1 (6 bases). From germline, CDR1 is LNHDA and CDR2 SQIVND (reference sequence). Trimming removed 0 bases at V and 5 bases at J, with 10 bases between. This CDR3 comprises 15 residues. The CDR3 is CASSIEGRGTGELFF. CDR3 in DNA: TGTGCCAGTAGTATAGAGGGCAGGGGAACCGGGGAGCTGTTTTTT. The complete variable domain, with remaining parts taken from reference TRBV19 and TRBJ2-2, reads DGGITQSPKYLFRKEGQNVTLSCEQNLNHDAMYWYRQDPGQGLRLIYYSQIVNDFQKGDIAEGYSVSREKKESFPLTVTSAQKNPTAFYLCASSIEGRGTGELFFGEGSRLTVL.

J is TRBJ2-2 and V is TRBV27; TRBD2 is a possible D gene (6 bases). The germline V gene encodes CDR1 MNHEY and CDR2 SMNVEV (reference sequence). V lost 5 bases and J 4 bases, leaving 17 bases between the germline ends. This CDR3 has 16 residues. CDR3 residues: CASSLSGPRGTGELFF. CDR3 coding DNA: TGTGCCAGCAGTCTTAGCGGCCCACGGGGCACCGGGGAGCTGTTTTTT.

This chain links TRBV19 with TRBJ2-1; 12 bases are shared with TRBD2. The CDR3 has 13 residues. Germline V gives CDR1 LNHDA, CDR2 SQIVND (reference sequence). J gave up 10 bases and V 4 bases, and 2 bases lay outside the gene matches. This CDR3 is CASSTLAGGEQFF. The CDR3 DNA reads as TGTGCCAGTAGTACCCTAGCGGGGGGGGAGCAGTTCTTC.

This sequence joins TRBV5-6 and TRBJ1-4; 10 bases match TRBD1. Germline V gene lookup returns CDR1 SGHDT and CDR2 YYEEEE. V was pared by 3 bases and J by 6 bases, with 5 bases of the junction left unmatched. The length of the CDR3 is 15 residues. As DNA, the CDR3 is TGTGCCAGCAGCTCAACCGGGACAGGGGATGAAAAACTGTTTTTT. Its protein is CASSSTGTGDEKLFF.

The V call is TRBV7-9, the J call TRBJ2-7; D possibly corresponds to TRBD1 (6 bases). Trimming stripped 4 bases from V and 0 bases from J, with 10 bases between. The germline V gene encodes CDR1 SEHNR and CDR2 FQNEAQ (reference sequence). The CDR3 contains 14 residues. The CDR3 is CASSSGAPSYEQYF. The DNA for the CDR3 is TGTGCCAGCAGCTCAGGGGCTCCCTCCTACGAGCAGTACTTC.